These 20 T cell receptor beta chains were all obtained from the same sample, sequenced in a study of blood T cell repertoires in COVID-19. Data came from immunoSEQ multiplex PCR; TCRdb stores just in-frame clones and leaves some out. The sample lists approximately 210,000 clones; 70% to 85% were seen once. Sequenced sample: PBMCs or T cells enriched from blood (not recorded which). The receptors come from a woman aged 55-69 years who had recovered from COVID-19.

This clone was seen a few times. This chain connects TRBV21-1 to TRBJ2-7; the table's D call TRBD2 went unverified against the DNA. TRBV21-1 is a pseudogene segment. This CDR3 region has 15 residues. CDR3: CASRKAGRRFYEQYF. In DNA form, the CDR3 reads TGTGCCAGCAGAAAAGCAGGGAGGAGGTTCTACGAGCAGTACTTC.

The rearrangement joins TRBV11-2 to TRBJ2-5, with TRBD2 identical over 12 bases. V was clipped by 5 bases and J by 4 bases; unmatched bases: 11. Looked up from germline, CDR1 is SGHAT and CDR2 is FQNNGV. This CDR3 region has 17 residues. The CDR3, as DNA: TGTGCCAGCAGCCTTGGTCCCGGGACTAGCGGGCGAGAGACCCAGTACTTC. It codes for CASSLGPGTSGRETQYF.

This sequence joins TRBV7-3 and TRBJ2-5; 7 bases are shared with TRBD1. The CDR3 sequence is 13 residues long. With V trimmed by 5 bases and J by 2 bases, 2 bases remained unmatched. Germline CDR1 is SGHTA and CDR2 is FQGTGA. The chain's CDR3 is CASSKDRQETQYF. In DNA, the CDR3 is TGTGCCAGCAGCAAGGACAGGCAAGAGACCCAGTACTTC.

The chain is built from TRBV5-1 and TRBJ2-1, with 7 bases lining up with TRBD1. From germline, CDR1 is SGHRS and CDR2 YFSETQ. CDR3 length: 15 residues. Trimming cost V 0 bases and J 6 bases; bases outside gene matches: 6. The CDR3 DNA reads TGCGCCAGCAGCTTGGTCACAGGGGTAGGCAATGAGCAGTTCTTC. This translates into CASSLVTGVGNEQFF.

The chain joins TRBV10-3 to TRBJ2-3; 10 bases match TRBD1. Germline CDR1 is ENHRY and CDR2 is SYGVKD. V shed 6 bases and J 3 bases; nucleotides not matched to a gene: 3. The length of the CDR3 is 14 residues. The CDR3 loop is CAIRRTGGTDTQYF. CDR3 nucleotides: TGTGCCATCAGGCGGACAGGGGGAACAGATACGCAGTATTTT.

The V and J genes are TRBV6-5 and TRBJ2-1; 8 bases agree with TRBD1. This CDR3 is built from 14 residues. V was clipped by 4 bases and J by 5 bases; unmatched bases: 4. The germline V gene encodes CDR1 MNHEY and CDR2 SVGAGI. The CDR3 sequence: CASSSLQGDNEQFF. The CDR3 DNA reads as TGTGCCAGCAGTTCACTACAGGGGGACAATGAGCAGTTCTTC.

The chain is built from TRBV7-2 and TRBJ2-2, with a weak D call TRBD2 (7 bases). The CDR3 spans 15 residues. CDR1 and CDR2 from the germline V gene are SGHTA and FQGNSA. Trimming pared 5 bases from V and 0 bases from J, leaving 10 bases between. DNA for the CDR3: TGTGCCAGCAGCCGGGGGGCAGCGAACACCGGGGAGCTGTTTTTT. Its protein is CASSRGAANTGELFF.

This clone was observed a few times. The chain joins TRBV28 to TRBJ1-4, with D perhaps matching TRBD1 (6 bases). Trimming cost V 5 bases and J 7 bases, with 17 bases left between them. The CDR3 covers 15 residues. The germline V gene encodes CDR1 MDHEN and CDR2 SYDVKM. In DNA form, the CDR3 reads TGTGCCAGCAGTGCACGGACAGTACTCCTTGAAAAACTGTTTTTT. Translating it yields CASSARTVLLEKLFF.

This chain connects TRBV4-3 to TRBJ1-1; D not certain. V was cut by 0 bases and J by 4 bases, with 15 bases left in between. Germline V gene lookup returns CDR1 LGHNA and CDR2 YSLEER. The CDR3 has 16 residues. This CDR3 is CASSQDIGFLPTEAFF. CDR3 coding DNA: TGCGCCAGCAGCCAAGATATCGGGTTCTTACCCACTGAAGCTTTCTTT.

The chain recombines TRBV7-2 with TRBJ1-1; D is uncertain. Looked up from germline, CDR1 is SGHTA and CDR2 is FQGNSA. The ends were cut back, 2 bases at V and 4 bases at J, with 14 bases in the middle. This CDR3 has 15 residues. The CDR3 sequence is CASSLSGGRGTEAFF. The CDR3 DNA reads TGTGCCAGCAGCTTATCGGGCGGGCGGGGCACTGAAGCTTTCTTT.

The chain is built from TRBV5-4 and TRBJ1-3; no clear D. Trimming left V 0 bases short and J 1 base short, with 11 bases between. The CDR3 length is 16 residues. Germline CDR1 SGHNT, CDR2 YYREEE (reference sequence). The CDR3 protein is CASSLDRYDSGNTIYF. The CDR3 coding sequence is TGTGCCAGCAGCTTGGACCGGTACGATTCTGGAAACACCATATATTTT.

The J gene is TRBJ1-1, the V gene TRBV5-1, with TRBD1 matching 8 bases. Germline V lookup: CDR1 SGHRS, CDR2 YFSETQ. The CDR3 consists of 15 residues. Trimming at V came to 6 bases and at J to 4 bases, leaving 11 bases not matched to a gene. The CDR3 here is CASNRDRRLGTEAFF. Written as DNA, the CDR3 is TGCGCCAGCAACCGGGACAGGAGGTTGGGCACTGAAGCTTTCTTT.

The chain recombines TRBV23-1 with TRBJ2-3; D ambiguous. TRBV23-1 qualifies as an ORF whose function is uncertain. V was shortened by 4 bases and J by 1 base, with 21 bases between the two germline ends. This CDR3 is built from 18 residues. This CDR3 reads CASSLLLICAYGTDTQYF. The CDR3 coding sequence is TGCGCCAGCAGTCTTTTGCTTATTTGTGCGTATGGCACAGATACGCAGTATTTT.

Only a few counts were recorded for this clone. V and J are TRBV5-1 and TRBJ1-4, with D possibly being TRBD1 (6 bases). The germline V gene has CDR1 SGHRS and CDR2 YFSETQ. CDR3 length equals 16 residues. The V end lost 4 bases, the J end lost 0 bases, and 13 bases lay between the germline ends. CDR3 coding DNA: TGCGCCAGCAGCCCTGGGACAACGGCAACTAATGAAAAACTGTTTTTT. Its protein product is CASSPGTTATNEKLFF. Using reference TRBV5-1 and TRBJ1-4 for the parts outside the CDR3, the full variable domain is KAGVTQTPRYLIKTRGQQVTLSCSPISGHRSVSWYQQTPGQGLQFLFEYFSETQRNKGNFPGRFSGRQFSNSRSEMNVSTLELGDSALYLCASSPGTTATNEKLFFGSGTQLSVL.

V usage is TRBV18 and J usage is TRBJ2-5, with D tentatively TRBD2 (7 bases). The CDR3 has 15 residues. CDR1 and CDR2 (germline): KGHSH, LQKENI. V gave up 4 bases and J gave up 3 bases, with 15 bases separating them. CDR3 DNA: TGTGCCAGCTCACTTAGGGGGGGCCCTGAAGAGACCCAGTACTTC. Its translation is CASSLRGGPEETQYF.

There are a few counts of this clone. V is TRBV6-5 and J is TRBJ1-6, with D tentatively TRBD1 (6 bases). V was shortened by 6 bases and J by 10 bases, with 10 bases between the two germline ends. In germline, CDR1 is MNHEY, CDR2 SVGAGI. The CDR3 loop spans 12 amino acids. CDR3 residues: CASRSGVSPLHF. The CDR3, as DNA: TGTGCCAGCAGGTCAGGGGTGTCACCCCTCCACTTT.

V gene TRBV27 combines with J gene TRBJ2-2, with D maybe TRBD2 (5 bases). Germline assignment: CDR1 MNHEY and CDR2 SMNVEV (reference sequence). The ends were cut back, 3 bases at V and 2 bases at J, with 10 bases in the middle. This CDR3 is built from 15 residues. The CDR3 DNA reads as TGTGCCAGCAGTTTCGGGAATCCTAACACCGGGGAGCTGTTTTTT. Its translation: CASSFGNPNTGELFF.

The chain has TRBV5-1 and TRBJ2-1, with D perhaps TRBD2 (5 bases). The CDR3 extends over 13 amino acids. The germline V gene has CDR1 SGHRS and CDR2 YFSETQ. Trimming cost V 0 bases and J 5 bases, with 6 bases left between them. The CDR3 loop is CASSLGLHNEQFF. Written as DNA, the CDR3 is TGCGCCAGCAGCTTGGGACTACACAATGAGCAGTTCTTC.

This sequence joins TRBV10-3 and TRBJ1-6; D is uncertain. Germline-derived CDR1 and CDR2 are ENHRY and SYGVKD. Trimming removed 0 bases from V and 10 bases from J, with 10 bases in between. CDR3 length: 14 residues. CDR3: CAISESLGRSPLHF. For the CDR3, the DNA is TGTGCCATCAGTGAGTCTCTTGGCCGCTCACCCCTCCACTTT.

This clone was detected once. The rearrangement uses TRBV7-2 and TRBJ1-4, with TRBD1 matching over 8 bases. The CDR3 loop spans 15 amino acids. V was clipped by 4 bases and J by 5 bases; unmatched bases: 6. From germline, CDR1 is SGHTA and CDR2 FQGNSA. The CDR3 DNA reads TGTGCCAGCAGCTCAGGACAGGGAGGGAATGAAAAACTGTTTTTT. It codes for CASSSGQGGNEKLFF.